Following are 11 T cell receptor beta chains from one sample sequenced in a study of T cells after yellow fever vaccination. TCRdb recomputed calls from the 5' RACE reads with MiXCR, one row per CDR3 protein. The sample holds around 120,000 distinct CDR3 sequences, about 7% seen once. Material: CD4+ T cells sorted from PBMCs, obtained 45 days after the first yellow fever vaccination. The source is a man aged 18-30 years who received the YFV17D yellow fever vaccine.

At least ten counts were recorded for this clonotype. The V call is TRBV12-3 or TRBV12-4, the J call TRBJ2-2; D is unresolved. V lost 3 bases to trimming and J lost 6 bases, with 5 bases between them. There are 12 residues in the CDR3. This CDR3 reads CASSFRPGELFF. CDR3 coding DNA: TGTGCCAGCAGTTTCCGGCCCGGGGAGCTGTTTTTT.

This clonotype was detected many times. The chain recombines TRBV7-9 with TRBJ1-6; D unclear. This CDR3 is 13 amino acids long. The germline V and J ends were trimmed by 5 bases and 10 bases, with 12 bases remaining between them. Per germline, CDR1 SEHNR and CDR2 FQNEAQ (reference sequence). The CDR3 region is CASSLYGNSPLHF. Here the CDR3 DNA reads TGTGCCAGCAGCCTCTACGGAAACTCACCCCTCCACTTT.

This clonotype was detected many times. This chain joins TRBV18 and TRBJ2-2; tentative D call: TRBD1 (6 bases). The length of the CDR3 is 14 residues. Trimming took off 6 bases at V and 5 bases at J, with 13 bases between the two ends. Germline V CDR1 and CDR2: KGHSH, LQKENI. The CDR3 nucleotides are TGTGCCAGCTCCTTCTTACAGGGAACCGGGGAGCTGTTTTTT. It specifies CASSFLQGTGELFF.

The table lists this clonotype with many counts. The J gene is TRBJ1-1, the V gene TRBV19, with D uncertain. The CDR3 runs to 13 residues. Germline V gene data show CDR1 as LNHDA and CDR2 as SQIVND (reference sequence). The V end lost 4 bases, the J end lost 4 bases, and 10 bases lay between the germline ends. The DNA for the CDR3 is TGTGCCAGTAGTAACCATGAGCTCACTGAAGCTTTCTTT. Its translation is CASSNHELTEAFF.

In this sample, this clonotype turned up a few times. V and J are TRBV5-1 and TRBJ2-5; D not certain. Germline CDR1 SGHRS, CDR2 YFSETQ. The CDR3 extends over 15 amino acids. The V and J ends lost 0 bases and 1 base respectively, with 10 bases between them. Here the CDR3 reads CASSLAGRFQETQYF. The CDR3, as DNA: TGCGCCAGCAGCTTGGCCGGGCGGTTCCAAGAGACCCAGTACTTC.

This chain joins TRBV5-1 and TRBJ2-5, with 7 bases aligning to TRBD2. The germline gives CDR1 SGHRS, CDR2 YFSETQ. This CDR3 is 16 amino acids long. The V gene end was trimmed by 2 bases and the J gene end by 1 base; junction bases not matched to a gene: 8. The DNA for the CDR3 is TGCGCCAGCAGCTTAAAGGCTAGCGGAATCCAAGAGACCCAGTACTTC. Translating it yields CASSLKASGIQETQYF.

This clonotype was seen a handful of times. The genes are TRBV20-1 and TRBJ2-3; 7 bases map to TRBD1. The CDR3 length is 17 residues. CDR1 and CDR2 from the germline V gene are DFQATT and SNEGSKA (reference sequence). Trimming removed 2 bases from V and 2 bases from J; junction bases left unmatched: 13. DNA for the CDR3: TGCAGTGCTAGAACGAGGACAGGCGCTGGTTTCACAGATACGCAGTATTTT. It is translated as CSARTRTGAGFTDTQYF.

At least ten counts were recorded for this clonotype. The chain links TRBV7-9 to TRBJ2-6; the D gene is possibly TRBD1 (6 bases). The CDR3 covers 15 residues. Germline V gene sequence: CDR1 SEHNR, CDR2 FQNEAQ (reference sequence). V was trimmed by 4 bases and J by 3 bases, leaving 10 bases between them. The CDR3 coding sequence is TGTGCCAGCAGCTCCGGACAGTTTGGGGCCAACGTCCTGACTTTC. It codes for CASSSGQFGANVLTF.

The sample holds many counts of this clonotype. The gene calls are TRBV12-3 or TRBV12-4 and TRBJ2-2; the D is unclear. The V gene lost 10 bases and the J gene lost 4 bases, with 13 bases spanning the gap. CDR3 size: 13 residues. The chain's CDR3 is CATGWQTTGELFF. CDR3 DNA: TGTGCCACCGGTTGGCAGACCACCGGGGAGCTGTTTTTT.

This clonotype was seen many times. The chain links TRBV5-1 to TRBJ2-1; 8 nucleotides line up with TRBD2. Losses at the gene ends were 4 bases for V and 2 bases for J; bases not matched to a gene: 14. This CDR3 has 18 amino acids. The germline gives CDR1 SGHRS, CDR2 YFSETQ. The CDR3 loop is CASSGISLAGSPYNEQFF. The CDR3 region has the DNA TGCGCCAGCAGCGGAATATCCCTAGCGGGCTCCCCCTACAATGAGCAGTTCTTC.

This clonotype was counted ten times or more. The V and J genes are TRBV20-1 and TRBJ2-2, with D unclear. Trimming pared 6 bases from V and 5 bases from J, leaving 10 bases between. The CDR3 consists of 12 residues. The germline V gene has CDR1 DFQATT and CDR2 SNEGSKA (reference sequence). The CDR3 region is CSAPRPTGELFF. The CDR3 DNA reads as TGCAGTGCCCCTCGCCCGACCGGGGAGCTGTTTTTT.